Following are 7 T cell receptor beta chains from one sample sequenced in a study of shared clonotypes between healthy human individuals. TCRdb's copy holds only in-frame clones and misses some; the assay was immunoSEQ multiplex PCR. The table has 2 million to 2.5 million clones, more than 85% seen once. Sequencing used naive CD4+ T cells from PBMCs. Subset indicated: CD45RA+ positively selected. The receptors were gathered from a man aged 18 to 29 in good health. Some clones in this sample may be carry-over from other donors' samples.

The chain is built from TRBV10-2 and TRBJ2-1; possible D gene TRBD2, 6 bases. The CDR3 is 15 residues long. The germline V and J ends were trimmed by 7 bases and 3 bases, with 16 bases remaining between them. Germline V gene lookup returns CDR1 WSHSY and CDR2 SAAADI. Here the CDR3 DNA reads TGCGCCAGCATTGGTGGCGGGGCAAACTACAATGAGCAGTTCTTC. Translation gives CASIGGGANYNEQFF.

This clone has only one observation. This specimen includes other DNA sequences encoding the same CDR3. The gene calls are TRBV6-5 and TRBJ1-5; D unclear. The CDR3 extends over 13 amino acids. The V gene lost 6 bases and the J gene lost 1 base, with 7 bases spanning the gap. CDR1 is MNHEY and CDR2 is SVGAGI in the germline V gene. CDR3 nucleotides: TGTGCCAGCAGCCCCGGAAGCAATCAGCCCCAGCATTTT. It specifies CASSPGSNQPQHF.

As to this clone: The sample holds other DNA sequences that translate to the same CDR3. The V and J genes are TRBV5-1 and TRBJ1-1; a weak D match, TRBD1 (5 bases). The CDR3 consists of 14 residues. Germline V gene data show CDR1 as SGHRS and CDR2 as YFSETQ. V gave up 0 bases and J gave up 4 bases, with 10 bases separating them. CDR3 bases: TGCGCCAGCAGCTTGGGAACGGGACTCACTGAAGCTTTCTTT. Protein sequence: CASSLGTGLTEAFF.

The J gene is TRBJ1-1, the V gene TRBV18; D may be TRBD1 (5 bases). CDR1 is KGHSH, CDR2 LQKENI, per germline. Trimming pared 2 bases from V and 4 bases from J, leaving 20 bases between. The CDR3 has 17 residues. In DNA form, the CDR3 reads TGTGCCAGCTCACCATTATCTGAGGGGTGGAGCGGCACTGAAGCTTTCTTT. Translating it yields CASSPLSEGWSGTEAFF.

This chain uses TRBV29-1 with TRBJ2-1, with a tentative D call TRBD2 (6 bases). The germline V and J ends were trimmed by 2 bases and 4 bases, with 15 bases remaining between them. Germline-derived CDR1 and CDR2 are SQVTM and ANQGSEA. The length of the CDR3 is 15 residues. CDR3 nucleotide sequence: TGCAGCGTTGAAAGAGGGGCGGGACGTTACAATGAGCAGTTCTTC. It codes for CSVERGAGRYNEQFF.

The chain uses TRBV15 and TRBJ1-2; D uncertain. The germline V and J ends were trimmed by 0 bases and 7 bases, with 9 bases remaining between them. This CDR3 has 13 amino acids. Germline V lookup: CDR1 LNHNV, CDR2 YYDKDF (reference sequence). The CDR3 here is CATSRDKGFGYTF. The CDR3, as DNA: TGTGCCACCAGCAGAGATAAGGGTTTTGGCTACACCTTC.

The chain couples TRBV7-9 to TRBJ1-6; D remains unclear. Trimming took 1 base from V and 7 from J, leaving 8 bases between them. The CDR3 has 14 amino acids. Germline V gene data show CDR1 as SEHNR and CDR2 as FQNEAQ (reference sequence). The CDR3 protein is CASSLEGDNSPLHF. The CDR3 region has the DNA TGTGCCAGCAGCTTAGAGGGAGACAATTCACCCCTCCACTTT. Together with reference TRBV7-9 and TRBJ1-6, the CDR3 gives the full variable domain: DTGVSQNPRHKITKRGQNVTFRCDPISEHNRLYWYRQTLGQGPEFLTYFQNEAQLEKSRLLSDRFSAERPKGSFSTLEIQRTEQGDSAMYLCASSLEGDNSPLHFGNGTRLTVT.